This TCR beta chain came from a study of regulatory T cells in long-lasting Graves disease. Regarding the study as a whole: Accuracy was possibly reduced by small sample size. Sampling was limited to peripheral blood rather than thyroid tissue.

According to the study, TCR beta libraries were built with iRepertoire HTBI primers and CDR3-region Arm-PCR. One entry per CDR3 protein, called by TCRdb with MiXCR from the multiplex PCR reads. The data hold 300,000 to 350,000 distinct CDR3 sequences, with about 20% observed a single time. About this clonotype itself: The antigen remains unidentified.

Time point in this sample: persistent/refractory GD, antithyroid drugs over 5 years with positive TRAb. Researchers made the TCR library from RNA that was extracted from PBMCs. Guidelines of the American Thyroid Association were used to diagnose Graves' disease. The receptor was isolated from a female donor with Graves disease. The specimen was peripheral blood mononuclear cells (PBMCs), collected when the disease was refractory, from a patient treated with antithyroid drugs.

In DNA, the CDR3 is TGCAGCGTCCAAGCCAACAGGAGGCCCTACAATGAGCAGTTCTTC. Amino acids: CSVQANRRPYNEQFF. The chain carries TRBV29-1 and TRBJ2-1, with D perhaps given as TRBD1 or TRBD2 (5 bases each). Per the germline V gene, CDR1 is SQVTM and CDR2 is ANQGSEA. CDR3 length equals 15 residues. Trimming removed 6 bases at V and 2 bases at J, with 17 bases between.